This record concerns one TCR beta chain sequence. At one end the junction does not follow the germline gene, possibly because of a read error. The data belong to a study of cytomegalovirus exposure and HLA in healthy donors. PCR employed 60 Vbeta and 13 Jbeta primers. TCRdb's table, derived via immunoSEQ multiplex PCR, lists solely in-frame clones and lacks some. The sample contains more than 110,000 clones, around 77% of which appear only once. CDR1 and CDR2 (germline): SGHVS, FNYEAQ. The CDR3 extends over 14 amino acids. The sequenced material came from PBMCs. The V and J genes are TRBV7-6 and TRBJ2-3; 11 nucleotides agree with TRBD2. This receptor was taken from a man aged 30-40 years in good health and CMV-seronegative. CDR3 in amino acids: CASSLAGGTDTQYF. The CDR3 DNA sequence: TGTGCCAGCAGCCTAGCGGGGGGTACAGATACGCAGTATTTT.